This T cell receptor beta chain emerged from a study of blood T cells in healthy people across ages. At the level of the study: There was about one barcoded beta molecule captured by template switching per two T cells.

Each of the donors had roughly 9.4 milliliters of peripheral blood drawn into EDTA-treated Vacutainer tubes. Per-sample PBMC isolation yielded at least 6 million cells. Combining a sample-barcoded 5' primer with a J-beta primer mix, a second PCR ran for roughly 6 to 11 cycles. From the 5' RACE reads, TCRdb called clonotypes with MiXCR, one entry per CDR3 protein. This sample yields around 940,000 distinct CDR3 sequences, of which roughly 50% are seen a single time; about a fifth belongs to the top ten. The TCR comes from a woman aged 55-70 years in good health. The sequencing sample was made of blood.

CDR3 nucleotides: TGTGCCAGCAGCCCATCGACATGGGGGAACACTGAAGCTTTCTTT. It is translated as CASSPSTWGNTEAFF. The chain uses TRBV13 and TRBJ1-1; unclear D gene. Germline V gives CDR1 PRHDT, CDR2 FYEKMQ (reference sequence). The CDR3 loop spans 15 amino acids. The ends were cut back, 5 bases at V and 1 base at J, with 14 bases in the middle.